Described below is a single TCR beta chain sequence and its context. The antigen is undetermined. Time point meaning: pre-sensitization, week 0. The treatment is: therapeutic diphenylcyclopropenone sensitization with weekly scalp DPC. From the RACE reads, TCRdb called clonotypes with MiXCR, one entry per CDR3 protein. The sample yields approximately 320,000 distinct CDR3 sequences, around 5.5% seen once. Germline CDR1 and CDR2: LNHNV and YYDKDF (reference sequence). The CDR3 is 13 residues long. V dropped 3 bases and J dropped 7; count of bases not matched to a gene: 4. The data are from a study of human T cells and chemical hapten exposure. Study details: Weekly scalp doses of diphenylcyclopropenone were given to patients during the approximately 25-week study. Study conclusions and caveats: The study found that DPC sensitization did not change TCRs above 1 in 1000 frequency.

The source of this sequence is a woman younger than 30 with alopecia areata. Some clones in this sample may be carry-over from other donors' samples. J is TRBJ1-1 and V is TRBV15, with 8 bases lining up with TRBD1. Sequencing was performed on whole blood, taken in connection with sensitization to the hapten diphenylcyclopropenone (DPC). CDR3 sequence: CATSRDRVDEAFF. The CDR3 region has the DNA TGTGCCACCAGCAGGGACAGGGTTGATGAAGCTTTCTTT.